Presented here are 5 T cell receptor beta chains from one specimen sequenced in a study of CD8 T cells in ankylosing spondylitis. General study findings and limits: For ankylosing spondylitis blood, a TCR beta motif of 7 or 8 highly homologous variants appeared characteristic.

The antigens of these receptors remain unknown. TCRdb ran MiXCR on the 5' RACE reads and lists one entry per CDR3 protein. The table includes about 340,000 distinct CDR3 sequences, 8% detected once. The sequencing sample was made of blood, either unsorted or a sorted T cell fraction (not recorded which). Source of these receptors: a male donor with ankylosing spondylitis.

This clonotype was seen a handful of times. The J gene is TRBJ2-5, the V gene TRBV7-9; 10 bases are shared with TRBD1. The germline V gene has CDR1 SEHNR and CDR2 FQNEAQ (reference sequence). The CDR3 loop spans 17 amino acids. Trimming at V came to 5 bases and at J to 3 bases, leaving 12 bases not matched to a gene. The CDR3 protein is CASSTWARQGAKETQYF. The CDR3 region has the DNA TGTGCCAGCAGCACCTGGGCGCGACAGGGGGCGAAAGAGACCCAGTACTTC.

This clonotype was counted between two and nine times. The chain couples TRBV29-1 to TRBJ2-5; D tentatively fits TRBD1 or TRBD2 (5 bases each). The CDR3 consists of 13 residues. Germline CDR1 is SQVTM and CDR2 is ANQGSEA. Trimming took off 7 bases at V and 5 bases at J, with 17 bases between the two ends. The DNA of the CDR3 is TGCAGCGGAACGAGTTGGGACGACGAGACCCAGTACTTC. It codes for CSGTSWDDETQYF.

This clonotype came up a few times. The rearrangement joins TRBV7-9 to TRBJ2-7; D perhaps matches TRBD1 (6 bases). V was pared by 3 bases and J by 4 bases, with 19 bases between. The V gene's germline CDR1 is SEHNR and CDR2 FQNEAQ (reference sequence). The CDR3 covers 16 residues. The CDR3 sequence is CASSFLQGPRTYEQYF. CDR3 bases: TGTGCCAGCAGCTTCCTACAGGGCCCCCGTACTTACGAGCAGTACTTC. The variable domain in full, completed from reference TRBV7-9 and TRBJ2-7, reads DTGVSQNPRHKITKRGQNVTFRCDPISEHNRLYWYRQTLGQGPEFLTYFQNEAQLEKSRLLSDRFSAERPKGSFSTLEIQRTEQGDSAMYLCASSFLQGPRTYEQYFGPGTRLTVT.

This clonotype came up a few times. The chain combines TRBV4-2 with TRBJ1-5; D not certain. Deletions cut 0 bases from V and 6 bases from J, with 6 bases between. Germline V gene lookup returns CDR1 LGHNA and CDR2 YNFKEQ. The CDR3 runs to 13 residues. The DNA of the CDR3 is TGTGCCAGCAGCCAAGAACTGGGTCAGCCCCAGCATTTT. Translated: CASSQELGQPQHF.

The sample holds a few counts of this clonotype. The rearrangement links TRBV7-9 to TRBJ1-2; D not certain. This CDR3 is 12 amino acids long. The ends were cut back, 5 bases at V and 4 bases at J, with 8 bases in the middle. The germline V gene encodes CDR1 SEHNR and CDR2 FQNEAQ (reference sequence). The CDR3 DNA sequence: TGTGCCAGCAGCCCGCGGAGCTATGGCTACACCTTC. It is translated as CASSPRSYGYTF.